Following are 16 T cell receptor beta chains from one sample sequenced in a study of beta chain features in type 1 diabetes. Study-wide results and caveats: TCRB CDR3s were moderately but significantly shorter in Type 1 diabetes patients in all four CD4+ subsets.

The authors reverse transcribed all of the isolated RNA, so sequencing captured expressed TCRB transcripts. Measured with immunoSEQ multiplex PCR; TCRdb has only the in-frame clones, and not every one. The repertoire consists of roughly 700,000 clones, with around 15% occurring once and the leading ten covering less than 0.025%. The antigens for these receptors are not known. What was sequenced was naive CD4+ T cells from blood. These receptors all stem from a man aged 18 to 29 with type 1 diabetes.

The sample holds a few counts of this clone. The rearrangement uses TRBV6-1 and TRBJ1-2; possible D gene TRBD1, 6 bases. The CDR3 totals 12 residues. Germline-derived CDR1 and CDR2 are MNHNS and SASEGT. The ends were cut back, 4 bases at V and 5 bases at J, with 8 bases in the middle. The CDR3, as DNA: TGTGCCAGCAGTGTCACAGGGTATGGCTACACCTTC. This encodes CASSVTGYGYTF.

The V and J genes are TRBV11-2 and TRBJ2-6; D call uncertain. The V end was cut by 5 bases, the J end by 12 bases, with 11 bases between. The length of the CDR3 is 12 residues. Per germline, CDR1 SGHAT and CDR2 FQNNGV. The CDR3 DNA reads TGTGCCAGCAGCCTGACCCCAGGCGTCCTGACTTTC. Translated, it gives CASSLTPGVLTF.

This clone has more than one count but fewer than ten. This chain joins TRBV19 and TRBJ2-5; 8 positions agree with TRBD2. The germline gives CDR1 LNHDA, CDR2 SQIVND (reference sequence). CDR3 length: 15 amino acids. V gave up 6 bases and J gave up 5 bases; unmatched junction bases: 11. CDR3 in DNA: TGTGCCAGTAGCTATAGCGGGGACGCGCCGGAGACCCAGTACTTC. Translating gives CASSYSGDAPETQYF. Using reference TRBV19 and TRBJ2-5 for the parts outside the CDR3, the full variable domain is DGGITQSPKYLFRKEGQNVTLSCEQNLNHDAMYWYRQDPGQGLRLIYYSQIVNDFQKGDIAEGYSVSREKKESFPLTVTSAQKNPTAFYLCASSYSGDAPETQYFGPGTRLLVL.

The chain is built from TRBV7-9 and TRBJ1-1, with a possible D match to TRBD1 (5 bases). V was pared by 6 bases and J by 7 bases, with 15 bases between. The CDR3 sequence is 13 residues long. Looked up from germline, CDR1 is SEHNR and CDR2 is FQNEAQ (reference sequence). The CDR3 loop is CASRTGTANEAFF. In DNA, the CDR3 is TGTGCCAGCAGGACCGGGACGGCCAATGAAGCTTTCTTT. The full variable domain, rest sourced from reference TRBV7-9 and TRBJ1-1, is DTGVSQNPRHKITKRGQNVTFRCDPISEHNRLYWYRQTLGQGPEFLTYFQNEAQLEKSRLLSDRFSAERPKGSFSTLEIQRTEQGDSAMYLCASRTGTANEAFFGQGTRLTVV.

As concerns this clone: This specimen includes other DNA sequences encoding the same CDR3. This chain connects TRBV30 to TRBJ1-2; 7 bases align to TRBD1. V lost 3 bases and J lost 8; bases outside the gene matches: 3. From germline, CDR1 is GTSNPN and CDR2 SVGIG (reference sequence). The CDR3 sequence is 11 residues long. The CDR3 DNA reads TGTGCCTGGAGCCCAGGGGGAGGCTACACCTTC. This sequence encodes CAWSPGGGYTF.

The genes are TRBV7-2 and TRBJ2-3; no reliable D call. The length of the CDR3 is 14 residues. CDR1 is SGHTA and CDR2 is FQGNSA in the germline V gene. V lost 7 bases and J 3 bases, leaving 14 bases between the germline ends. The CDR3 DNA reads as TGTGCCAGCAAGGTGAGAGGATCGACAGATACGCAGTATTTT. Its protein product is CASKVRGSTDTQYF.

The chain combines TRBV10-3 with TRBJ2-2, with 9 bases identical to TRBD1. The V segment lost 6 bases and the J segment 6 bases; nucleotides outside the gene matches: 2. This CDR3 region has 13 residues. Per germline, CDR1 ENHRY and CDR2 SYGVKD. The CDR3 bases are TGTGCCATCAGGGACAGGGGATCCGGGGAGCTGTTTTTT. Amino acids: CAIRDRGSGELFF.

This clone was seen more than once but under ten times. CDR3: CASRTDVQETQYF. The CDR3 region has the DNA TGCGCCAGCAGAACAGACGTCCAAGAGACCCAGTACTTC. The chain is built from TRBV5-1 and TRBJ2-5; D is unresolved. Germline-derived CDR1 and CDR2 are SGHRS and YFSETQ. V was pared by 5 bases and J by 1 base, with 9 bases between. The CDR3 spans 13 residues. Based on the CDR3 plus reference TRBV5-1 and TRBJ2-5, the full variable domain is KAGVTQTPRYLIKTRGQQVTLSCSPISGHRSVSWYQQTPGQGLQFLFEYFSETQRNKGNFPGRFSGRQFSNSRSEMNVSTLELGDSALYLCASRTDVQETQYFGPGTRLLVL.

This clone showed up just a few times. The genes are TRBV7-9 and TRBJ2-3, with 7 bases matching TRBD2. The CDR3 spans 18 residues. The J segment lost 0 bases and the V segment lost 3 bases, leaving 12 bases of the junction unmatched. Germline CDR1 is SEHNR and CDR2 is FQNEAQ (reference sequence). CDR3 amino acids: CASSFGAASGVSTDTQYF. The DNA of the CDR3 is TGTGCCAGCAGCTTCGGTGCGGCTAGCGGAGTAAGCACAGATACGCAGTATTTT.

The chain couples TRBV30 to TRBJ2-1; no clear D. Germline V gives CDR1 GTSNPN, CDR2 SVGIG (reference sequence). V lost 5 bases, J lost 4 bases, and 12 bases lay in between. This CDR3 is built from 13 residues. CDR3 loop: CAWAYGVYNEQFF. DNA for the CDR3: TGTGCCTGGGCATATGGGGTATACAATGAGCAGTTCTTC.

J is TRBJ2-3 and V is TRBV5-1; TRBD1 aligns across 8 bases. Germline CDR1 and CDR2: SGHRS and YFSETQ. The CDR3 contains 15 residues. The V and J ends lost 2 bases and 3 bases, in that order; junction bases with no gene match: 5. The CDR3 sequence is CASSFRDRRTDTQYF. CDR3 in DNA: TGCGCCAGCAGCTTCCGGGACAGGAGGACAGATACGCAGTATTTT.

This chain joins TRBV7-9 and TRBJ2-1; tentative D call: TRBD2 (6 bases). This CDR3 is 15 amino acids long. From germline, CDR1 is SEHNR and CDR2 FQNEAQ (reference sequence). The V gene lost 5 bases and the J gene lost 7 bases, with 18 bases spanning the gap. CDR3 sequence: CASSPPTGGGNEQFF. The CDR3 DNA sequence: TGTGCCAGCAGCCCCCCCACCGGGGGTGGTAATGAGCAGTTCTTC.

This clone occurred a few times. The V gene is TRBV15, the J gene TRBJ1-4; 9 bases line up with TRBD1. Losses at the gene ends were 7 bases for V and 5 bases for J; bases not matched to a gene: 8. This CDR3 is built from 15 residues. Germline CDR1 and CDR2: LNHNV and YYDKDF (reference sequence). CDR3 region: CATTKAGQGNEKLFF. The DNA of the CDR3 is TGTGCCACCACAAAGGCCGGACAGGGGAATGAAAAACTGTTTTTT.

The chain joins TRBV6-5 to TRBJ1-5; no reliable D call. CDR3 length: 14 amino acids. V lost 8 bases to trimming and J lost 2 bases, with 13 bases between them. Germline CDR1 reads MNHEY; CDR2 reads SVGAGI. CDR3 nucleotides: TGTGCCAGCGAACCCGCCAGCCGCAATCAGCCCCAGCATTTT. Translation: CASEPASRNQPQHF.

This clone has more than one count but fewer than ten. The rearrangement joins TRBV7-8 to TRBJ2-5; 7 nucleotides agree with TRBD1. CDR1 and CDR2 from the germline V gene are SGHVS and FQNEAQ. The CDR3 runs 15 residues. With V trimmed by 5 bases and J by 1 base, 7 bases remained unmatched. CDR3 loop: CASSATDRVQETQYF. CDR3 nucleotide sequence: TGTGCCAGCAGCGCCACTGACAGGGTCCAAGAGACCCAGTACTTC.

The rearrangement uses TRBV7-9 and TRBJ2-2; D remains unclear. CDR1 is SEHNR and CDR2 is FQNEAQ in the germline V gene (reference sequence). This CDR3 contains 13 residues. Trimming cost V 2 bases and J 7 bases, with 8 bases left between them. The CDR3 here is CASSLWGDGELFF. In DNA form, the CDR3 reads TGTGCCAGCAGCTTATGGGGTGACGGGGAGCTGTTTTTT.